These 13 T cell receptor beta chains share one sample of origin, sequenced in a study of post-analysis software for immune sequencing data. General study findings and limits: Several TRBV segments (TRBV5-6, TRBV5-1 and TRBV20-1 among them) occurred more frequently in patients than in controls.

These receptors have no identified antigens. Tagging with unique molecular identifiers was a feature of the TCR beta cDNA libraries. From the PCR reads, TCRdb called clonotypes with MiXCR, one entry per CDR3 protein. The sample has approximately 460,000 distinct CDR3 sequences, less than 45% seen once. Specimen: blood. The origin of the receptors is a girl aged 10 to 17 with multiple sclerosis.

J is TRBJ1-4 and V is TRBV4-1; D is possibly TRBD1 (5 bases). The CDR3 covers 16 residues. Trimming cost V 1 base and J 7 bases, with 16 bases left between them. Germline-derived CDR1 and CDR2 are MGHRA and YSYEKL. This CDR3 is CASSQVWWPRGEKLFF. The CDR3 nucleotides are TGCGCCAGCAGCCAAGTATGGTGGCCGAGGGGTGAAAAACTGTTTTTT.

This clonotype was counted between two and nine times. V usage is TRBV28 and J usage is TRBJ2-7; D unclear. This CDR3 region has 13 residues. Germline assignment: CDR1 MDHEN and CDR2 SYDVKM. V was trimmed by 8 bases and J by 2 bases, leaving 13 bases between them. Written as DNA, the CDR3 is TGTGCCAGCGTCGAAGATGGCACCTACGAGCAGTACTTC. Protein sequence: CASVEDGTYEQYF.

This clonotype was seen more than once but under ten times. The rearrangement joins TRBV6-5 to TRBJ2-6, with 7 nucleotides matching TRBD1. The CDR3 has 16 residues. J lost 3 bases, V lost 0 bases, and 2 bases had no gene match. Germline loops: CDR1 MNHEY, CDR2 SVGAGI. The CDR3 nucleotides are TGTGCCAGCAGTTACTCGACAGGGTATGGGGCCAACGTCCTGACTTTC. Amino acid sequence: CASSYSTGYGANVLTF.

The table lists this clonotype with a few counts. J is TRBJ2-1 and V is TRBV7-2, with D perhaps assigned TRBD1 or TRBD2 (5 bases each). The CDR3 loop spans 15 amino acids. Germline V gene data show CDR1 as SGHTA and CDR2 as FQGNSA. Trimming pared 4 bases from V and 6 bases from J, leaving 16 bases between. CDR3 nucleotides: TGTGCCAGCAGCTACCGGGACCTAAAGACCAATGAGCAGTTCTTC. This translates into CASSYRDLKTNEQFF.

This sequence joins TRBV7-2 and TRBJ2-7, with TRBD1 as a possible D gene (5 bases). Trimming took off 5 bases at V and 3 bases at J, with 14 bases between the two ends. The V gene's germline CDR1 is SGHTA and CDR2 FQGNSA. This CDR3 contains 14 residues. The CDR3 sequence: CASSVTGSIYEQYF. The CDR3 nucleotides are TGTGCCAGCAGCGTAACAGGTTCAATCTACGAGCAGTACTTC.

This chain joins TRBV2 and TRBJ2-3; the D call may be TRBD1 or TRBD2 (5 bases each). V lost 6 bases and J lost 2, with 15 bases in between. The CDR3 is 15 amino acids. CDR1 and CDR2 (germline): SNHLY, FYNNEI. The CDR3: CASSPPRDDTDTQYF. The CDR3 coding sequence is TGTGCCAGCAGCCCCCCCAGGGACGACACAGATACGCAGTATTTT.

This clonotype was found a few times. CDR3 sequence: CSARTGVNSPLHF. Here the CDR3 DNA reads TGCAGTGCTAGGACAGGGGTTAATTCACCCCTCCACTTT. The rearrangement joins TRBV20-1 to TRBJ1-6; 8 positions agree with TRBD1. Looked up from germline, CDR1 is DFQATT and CDR2 is SNEGSKA (reference sequence). The junction had 1 base not matched to a gene; V was cut back by 3 bases and J by 6 bases. The CDR3 extends over 13 amino acids.

This clonotype was picked up a small number of times. This chain uses TRBV7-9 with TRBJ2-1; possibly TRBD1 for D (5 bases). From germline, CDR1 is SEHNR and CDR2 FQNEAQ (reference sequence). V shed 5 bases and J shed 4 bases, with 18 bases lying between them. CDR3 length equals 16 residues. The CDR3 loop is CASSPRGQVTYNEQFF. CDR3 nucleotides: TGTGCCAGCAGCCCCCGCGGACAAGTTACTTACAATGAGCAGTTCTTC.

This clonotype was seen once. At one end, the junction sequence differs from germline, possibly due to a read error. V is TRBV4-3 and J is TRBJ2-3, with 9 bases lining up with TRBD2. Germline CDR1 and CDR2: LGHNA and YSLEER. The CDR3 length is 17 residues. The CDR3 protein is CASSRTSGLTGTDTRYF. CDR3 nucleotide sequence: TGCGCCAGCAGCCGCACTAGCGGGTTAACTGGCACAGATACGCGGTATTTT.

CDR3 sequence (DNA): TGCGCCAGCAGCCGGACTAGCGGGAATCCCAATGAGCAGTACTTC. It translates to CASSRTSGNPNEQYF. The V gene is TRBV5-1, the J gene TRBJ2-5; 12 bases align to TRBD2. The CDR3 loop spans 15 amino acids. CDR1 SGHRS and CDR2 YFSETQ come from the germline V gene. The ends lost 4 bases at V and 11 bases at J; junction bases unmatched: 12.

The chain links TRBV12-3 or TRBV12-4 to TRBJ1-5; 8 bases fit TRBD1. J gave up 7 bases and V 5 bases, and 4 bases lay outside the gene matches. This CDR3 is built from 13 residues. The CDR3 loop is CASSPDRVQPQHF. CDR3 sequence (DNA): TGTGCCAGCAGTCCGGACAGGGTCCAGCCCCAGCATTTT.

A single count supports this clonotype. Since a much larger clone is just one base distant, this may be a read error. The chain combines TRBV12-3 or TRBV12-4 with TRBJ2-1, with D maybe TRBD1 (6 bases). The CDR3 is 14 residues long. This CDR3 reads CASSTGTLYNERFF. The CDR3 region has the DNA TGTGCCAGCAGTACCGGGACACTGTACAATGAGCGGTTCTTC.

This clonotype was seen a few times. This sequence joins TRBV20-1 and TRBJ2-7; no definite D call. CDR1 is DFQATT and CDR2 is SNEGSKA in the germline V gene (reference sequence). Trimming removed 0 bases at V and 4 bases at J, with 19 bases between. This CDR3 spans 16 amino acids. The CDR3 spells CSARDRFRHQLYEQYF. CDR3 nucleotides: TGCAGTGCTAGAGATAGGTTCCGCCATCAGCTTTACGAGCAGTACTTC.